This T cell receptor beta chain was profiled in a study of T cell responses to AZD1222 COVID-19 vaccine. Regarding the study as a whole: Rises in breadth and depth of Spike-specific TCRs came after two AZD1222 doses. There were vaccine-associated CD4 TCRs across spike, dominant at 160-218 and 743-854. Researchers took repertoire samples only after the peak T cell response had come. Among AZD1222 vaccinees, only 5 to 7 were seropositive at baseline.

The data were produced by immunoSEQ multiplex PCR, yet TCRdb's version contains in-frame clones alone and is incomplete. The data hold more than 110,000 clones, with 70% to 90% observed a single time. Trimming shortened V by 1 base and J by 1 base, and 8 bases separated the two germline ends. Germline values: CDR1 SGHVS, CDR2 FNYEAQ. The CDR3 loop spans 14 amino acids. To note about this clone: What it binds is unknown.

The clonotype was recovered from an adult in good health. The sequenced sample was peripheral blood, obtained on day 0 of AZD1222 vaccination. The rearrangement uses TRBV7-6 and TRBJ2-7, with D unclear. CDR3 sequence: CASSLEQTSYEQYF. Written as DNA, the CDR3 is TGTGCCAGCAGCTTAGAACAGACTTCCTACGAGCAGTACTTC. Complete variable domain (other parts from reference TRBV7-6 and TRBJ2-7): GAGVSQSPRYKVTKRGQDVALRCDPISGHVSLYWYRQALGQGPEFLTYFNYEAQQDKSGLPNDRFSAERPEGSISTLTIQRTEQRDSAMYRCASSLEQTSYEQYFGPGTRLTVT.